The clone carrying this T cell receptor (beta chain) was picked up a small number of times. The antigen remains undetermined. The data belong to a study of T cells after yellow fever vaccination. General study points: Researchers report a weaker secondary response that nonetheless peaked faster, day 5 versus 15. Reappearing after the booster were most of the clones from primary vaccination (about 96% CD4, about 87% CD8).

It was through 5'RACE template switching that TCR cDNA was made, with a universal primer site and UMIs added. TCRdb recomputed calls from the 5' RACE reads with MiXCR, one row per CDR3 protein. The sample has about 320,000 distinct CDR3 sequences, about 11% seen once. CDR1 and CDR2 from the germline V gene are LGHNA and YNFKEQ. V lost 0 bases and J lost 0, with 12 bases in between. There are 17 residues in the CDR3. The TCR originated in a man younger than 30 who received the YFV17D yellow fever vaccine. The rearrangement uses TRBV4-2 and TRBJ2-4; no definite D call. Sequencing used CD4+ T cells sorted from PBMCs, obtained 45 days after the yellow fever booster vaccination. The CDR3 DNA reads TGTGCCAGCAGCCAAGATTGGGCCGGTCAAGCCAAAAACATTCAGTACTTC. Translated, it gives CASSQDWAGQAKNIQYF.